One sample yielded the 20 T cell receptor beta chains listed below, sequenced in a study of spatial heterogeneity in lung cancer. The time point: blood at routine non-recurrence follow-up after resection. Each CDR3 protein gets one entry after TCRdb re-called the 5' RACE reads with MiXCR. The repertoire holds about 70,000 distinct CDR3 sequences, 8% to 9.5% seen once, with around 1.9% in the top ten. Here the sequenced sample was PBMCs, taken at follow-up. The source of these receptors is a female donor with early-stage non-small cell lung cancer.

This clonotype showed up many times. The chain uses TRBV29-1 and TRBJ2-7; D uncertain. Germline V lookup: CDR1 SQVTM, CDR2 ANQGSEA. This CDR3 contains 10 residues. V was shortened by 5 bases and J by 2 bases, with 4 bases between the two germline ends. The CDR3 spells CSVTTYEQYF. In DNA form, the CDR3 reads TGCAGCGTTACTACCTACGAGCAGTACTTC.

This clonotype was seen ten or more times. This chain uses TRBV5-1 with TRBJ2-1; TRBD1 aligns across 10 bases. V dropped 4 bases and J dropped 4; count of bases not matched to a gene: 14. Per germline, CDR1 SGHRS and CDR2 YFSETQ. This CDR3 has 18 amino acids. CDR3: CASSPAGKPGQGYNEQFF. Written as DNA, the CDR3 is TGCGCCAGCAGCCCGGCGGGCAAACCGGGACAGGGGTACAATGAGCAGTTCTTC.

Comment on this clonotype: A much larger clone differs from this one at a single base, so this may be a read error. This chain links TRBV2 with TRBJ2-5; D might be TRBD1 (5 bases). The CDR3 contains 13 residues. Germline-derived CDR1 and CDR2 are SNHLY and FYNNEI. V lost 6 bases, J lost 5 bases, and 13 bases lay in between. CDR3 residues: CASSAEGVETQYF. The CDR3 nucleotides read TGTGCCAGCAGCGCGGAAGGGGTCGAGACCCAGTACTTC.

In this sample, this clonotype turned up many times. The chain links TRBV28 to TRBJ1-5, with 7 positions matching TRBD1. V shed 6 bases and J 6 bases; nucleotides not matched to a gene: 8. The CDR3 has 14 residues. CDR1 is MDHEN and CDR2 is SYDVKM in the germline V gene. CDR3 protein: CASRVDRVTQPQHF. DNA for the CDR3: TGTGCCAGCAGGGTCGACAGGGTCACTCAGCCCCAGCATTTT.

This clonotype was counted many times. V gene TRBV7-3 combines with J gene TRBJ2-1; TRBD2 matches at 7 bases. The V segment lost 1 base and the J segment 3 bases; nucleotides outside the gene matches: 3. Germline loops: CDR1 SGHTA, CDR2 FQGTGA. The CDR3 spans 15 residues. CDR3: CASSLRREHYNEQFF. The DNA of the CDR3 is TGTGCCAGCAGCTTAAGGCGGGAGCACTACAATGAGCAGTTCTTC.

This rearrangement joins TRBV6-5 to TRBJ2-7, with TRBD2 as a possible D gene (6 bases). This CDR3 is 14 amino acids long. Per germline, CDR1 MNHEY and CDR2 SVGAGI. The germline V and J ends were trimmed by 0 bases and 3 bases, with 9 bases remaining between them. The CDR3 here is CASSYSRDGYEQYF. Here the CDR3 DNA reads TGTGCCAGCAGTTACTCGCGGGACGGCTACGAGCAGTACTTC.

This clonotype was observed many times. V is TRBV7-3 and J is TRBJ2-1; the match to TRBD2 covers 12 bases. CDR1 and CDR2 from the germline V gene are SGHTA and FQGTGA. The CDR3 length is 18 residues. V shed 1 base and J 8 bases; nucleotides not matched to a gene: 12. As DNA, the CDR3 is TGTGCCAGCAGCTTAAATCTGGGTGGACTAGCGGGAAAGGATGAGCAGTTCTTC. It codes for CASSLNLGGLAGKDEQFF.

The CDR3 bases are TGTGCCAGGTCTATCCTAGCGGTCTACAATGAGCAGTTCTTC. It codes for CARSILAVYNEQFF. The J gene is TRBJ2-1, the V gene TRBV11-2; 7 bases match TRBD2. The CDR3 extends over 14 amino acids. Germline V CDR1 and CDR2: SGHAT, FQNNGV. The J segment lost 3 bases and the V segment lost 9 bases, leaving 8 bases of the junction unmatched.

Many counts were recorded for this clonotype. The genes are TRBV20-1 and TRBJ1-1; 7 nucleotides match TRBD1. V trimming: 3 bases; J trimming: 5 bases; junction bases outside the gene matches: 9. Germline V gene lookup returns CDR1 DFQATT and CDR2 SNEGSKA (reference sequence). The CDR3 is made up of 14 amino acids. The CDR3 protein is CSASEGGAGTEAFF. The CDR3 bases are TGCAGTGCTAGCGAAGGGGGCGCGGGGACTGAAGCTTTCTTT.

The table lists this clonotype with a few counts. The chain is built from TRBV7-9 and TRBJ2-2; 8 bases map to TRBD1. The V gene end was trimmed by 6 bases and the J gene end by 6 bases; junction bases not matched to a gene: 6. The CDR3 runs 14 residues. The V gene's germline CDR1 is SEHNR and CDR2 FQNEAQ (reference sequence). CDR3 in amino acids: CASSFRQGSGELFF. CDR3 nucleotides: TGTGCCAGCAGTTTCCGACAGGGGTCCGGGGAGCTGTTTTTT.

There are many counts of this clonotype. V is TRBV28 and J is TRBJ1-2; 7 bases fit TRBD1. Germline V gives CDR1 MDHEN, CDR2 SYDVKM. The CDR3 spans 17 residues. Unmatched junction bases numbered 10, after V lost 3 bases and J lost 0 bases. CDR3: CASSFRGRDSSNYGYTF. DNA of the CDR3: TGTGCCAGCAGTTTTCGGGGGAGGGACAGTTCTAACTATGGCTACACCTTC.

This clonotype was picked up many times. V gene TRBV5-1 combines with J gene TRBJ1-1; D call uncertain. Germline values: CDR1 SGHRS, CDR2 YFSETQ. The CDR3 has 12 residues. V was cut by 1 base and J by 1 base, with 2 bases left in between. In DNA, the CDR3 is TGCGCCAGCAGCTTGTGGAACACTGAAGCTTTCTTT. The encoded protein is CASSLWNTEAFF.

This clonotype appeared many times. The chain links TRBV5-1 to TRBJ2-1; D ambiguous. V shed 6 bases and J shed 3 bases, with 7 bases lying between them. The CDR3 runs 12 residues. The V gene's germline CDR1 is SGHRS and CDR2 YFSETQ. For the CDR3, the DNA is TGCGCCAGCAATGAGATCTACAATGAGCAGTTCTTC. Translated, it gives CASNEIYNEQFF.

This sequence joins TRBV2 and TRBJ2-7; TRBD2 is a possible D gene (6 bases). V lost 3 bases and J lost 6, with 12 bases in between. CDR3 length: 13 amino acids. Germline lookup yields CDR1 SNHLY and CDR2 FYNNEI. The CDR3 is CASSETGVGEQYF. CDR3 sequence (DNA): TGTGCCAGCAGTGAGACGGGGGTTGGCGAGCAGTACTTC.

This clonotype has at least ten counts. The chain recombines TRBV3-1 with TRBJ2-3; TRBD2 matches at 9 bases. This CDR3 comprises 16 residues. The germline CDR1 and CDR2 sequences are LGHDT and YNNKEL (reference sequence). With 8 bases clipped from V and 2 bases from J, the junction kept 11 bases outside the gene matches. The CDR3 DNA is TGTGCCAGCCGCCGGGGGGCTAGCGGGGTCACAGATACGCAGTATTTT. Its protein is CASRRGASGVTDTQYF.

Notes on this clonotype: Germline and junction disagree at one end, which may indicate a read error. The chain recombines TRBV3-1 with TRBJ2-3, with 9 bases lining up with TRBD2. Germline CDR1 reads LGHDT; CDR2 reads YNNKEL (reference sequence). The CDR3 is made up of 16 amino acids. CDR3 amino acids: CVSSHDTTSGTDTQYF. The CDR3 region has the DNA TGTGTCAGCAGCCATGATACTACTAGCGGGACAGATACGCAGTATTTT.

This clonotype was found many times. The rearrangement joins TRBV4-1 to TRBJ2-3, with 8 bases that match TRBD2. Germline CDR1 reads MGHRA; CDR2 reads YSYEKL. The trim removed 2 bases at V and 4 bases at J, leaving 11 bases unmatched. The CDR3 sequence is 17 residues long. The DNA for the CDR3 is TGCGCCAGCAGCCAACAGCCGCCGGGAGGGGGTGCAGATACGCAGTATTTT. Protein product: CASSQQPPGGGADTQYF.

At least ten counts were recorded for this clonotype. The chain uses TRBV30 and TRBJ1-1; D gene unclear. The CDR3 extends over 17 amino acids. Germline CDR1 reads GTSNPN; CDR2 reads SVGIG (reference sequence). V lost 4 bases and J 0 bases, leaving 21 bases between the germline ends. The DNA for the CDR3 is TGTGCCTGGAACGCTGGGCCAGCTCGAGAATTGAACACTGAAGCTTTCTTT. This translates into CAWNAGPARELNTEAFF.

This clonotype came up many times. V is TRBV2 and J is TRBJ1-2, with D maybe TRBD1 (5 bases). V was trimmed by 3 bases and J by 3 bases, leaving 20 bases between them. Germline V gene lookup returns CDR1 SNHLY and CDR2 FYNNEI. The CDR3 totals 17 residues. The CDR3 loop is CASSENQGTPLHYGYTF. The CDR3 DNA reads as TGTGCCAGCAGTGAGAATCAGGGCACCCCACTACACTATGGCTACACCTTC.

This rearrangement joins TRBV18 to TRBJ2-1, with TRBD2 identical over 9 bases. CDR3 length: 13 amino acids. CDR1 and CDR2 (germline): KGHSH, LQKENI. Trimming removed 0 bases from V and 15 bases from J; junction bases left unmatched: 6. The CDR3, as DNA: TGTGCCAGCTCACCACCGGCGGGAGGGCCGTCGTTCTTC. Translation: CASSPPAGGPSFF.